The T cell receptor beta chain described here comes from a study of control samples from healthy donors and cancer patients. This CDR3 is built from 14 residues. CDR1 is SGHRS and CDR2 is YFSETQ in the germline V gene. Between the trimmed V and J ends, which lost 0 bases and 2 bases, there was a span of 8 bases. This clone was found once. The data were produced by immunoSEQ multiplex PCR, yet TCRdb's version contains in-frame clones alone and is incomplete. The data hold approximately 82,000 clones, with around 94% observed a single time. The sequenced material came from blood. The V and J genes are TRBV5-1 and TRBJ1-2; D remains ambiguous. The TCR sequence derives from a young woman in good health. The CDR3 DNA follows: TGCGCCAGCAGCTTGGGTCACCAAAACTATGGCTACACCTTC. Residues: CASSLGHQNYGYTF.